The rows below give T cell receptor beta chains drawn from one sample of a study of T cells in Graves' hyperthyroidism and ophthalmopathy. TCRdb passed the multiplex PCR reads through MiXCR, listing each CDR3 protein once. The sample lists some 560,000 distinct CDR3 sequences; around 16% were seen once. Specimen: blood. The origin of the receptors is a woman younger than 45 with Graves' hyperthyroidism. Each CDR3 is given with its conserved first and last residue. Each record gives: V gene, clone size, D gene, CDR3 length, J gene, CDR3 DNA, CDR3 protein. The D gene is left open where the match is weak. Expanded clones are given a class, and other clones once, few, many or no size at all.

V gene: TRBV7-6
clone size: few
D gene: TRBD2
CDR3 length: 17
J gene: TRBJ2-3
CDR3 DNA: TGTGCCAGCAGCTTAGCGGGGACTAGCGGGAGATCAGATACGCAGTATTTT
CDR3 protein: CASSLAGTSGRSDTQYF

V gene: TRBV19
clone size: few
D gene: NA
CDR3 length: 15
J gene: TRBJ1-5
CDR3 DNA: TGTGCCAGTAGTATCCGAGGTAATAGCAATCAGCCCCAGCATTTT
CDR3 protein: CASSIRGNSNQPQHF

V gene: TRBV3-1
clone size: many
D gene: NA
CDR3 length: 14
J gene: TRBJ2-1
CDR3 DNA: TGTGCCAGCGGAACTCCGTCTACTCGTAATGAGCAGTTCTTC
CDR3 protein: CASGTPSTRNEQFF

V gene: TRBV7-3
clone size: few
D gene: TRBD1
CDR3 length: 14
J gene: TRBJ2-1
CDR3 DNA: TGTGCCAGCAGCTCCTACAGGGGGGACAATGAGCAGTTCTTC
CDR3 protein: CASSSYRGDNEQFF

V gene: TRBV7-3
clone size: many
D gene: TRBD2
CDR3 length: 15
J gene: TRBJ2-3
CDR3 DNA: TGTGCCAGCAGCCGCGGTGGGGGGGGCACAGATACGCAGTATTTT
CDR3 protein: CASSRGGGGTDTQYF

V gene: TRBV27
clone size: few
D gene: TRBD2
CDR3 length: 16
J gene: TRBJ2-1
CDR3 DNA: TGTGCCAGCAGTTTAGTTAGGACTAGCGGGAGCCATGAGCAGTTCTTC
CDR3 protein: CASSLVRTSGSHEQFF

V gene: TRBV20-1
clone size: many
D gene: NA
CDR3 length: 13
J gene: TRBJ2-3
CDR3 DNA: TGCAGTGCTTCCCGGGACAGCACAGATACGCAGTATTTT
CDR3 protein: CSASRDSTDTQYF

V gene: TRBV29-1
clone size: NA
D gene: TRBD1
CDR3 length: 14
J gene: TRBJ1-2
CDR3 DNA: TGCAGCGTTGCCCTTCTGACAGGGCCAAATGGCTACACCTTC
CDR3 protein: CSVALLTGPNGYTF

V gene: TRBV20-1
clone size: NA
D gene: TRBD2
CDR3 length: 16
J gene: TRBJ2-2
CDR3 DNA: TGCAGTGCTAGAGATTTGCTAGCGGGAGATAACGGGGAGCTGTTTTTT
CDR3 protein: CSARDLLAGDNGELFF

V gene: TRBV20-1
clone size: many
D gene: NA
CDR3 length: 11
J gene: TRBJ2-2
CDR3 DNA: TGCAGTGCCCGAGGCGCCGGGGAGCTGTTTTTT
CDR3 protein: CSARGAGELFF

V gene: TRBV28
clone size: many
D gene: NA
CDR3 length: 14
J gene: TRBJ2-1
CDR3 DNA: TGTGCCAGCAGTTTAGGCCGAGGGCCGAATGAGCAGTTCTTC
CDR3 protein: CASSLGRGPNEQFF

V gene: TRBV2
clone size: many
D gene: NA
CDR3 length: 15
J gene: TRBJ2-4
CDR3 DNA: TGTGCCAGCAGTGGATGGGGACTAGCCAAAAACATTCAGTACTTC
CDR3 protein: CASSGWGLAKNIQYF

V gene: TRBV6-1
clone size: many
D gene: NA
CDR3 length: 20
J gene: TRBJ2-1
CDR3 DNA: TGTGCCAGCAGTGAAAGGCATCAGCCGCGGGGATACTCCTCCTACAATGAGCAGTTCTTC
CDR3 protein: CASSERHQPRGYSSYNEQFF

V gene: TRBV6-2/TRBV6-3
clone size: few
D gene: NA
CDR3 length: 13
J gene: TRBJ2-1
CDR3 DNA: TGTGCCAGCAGACCGGAAACCTACAATGAGCAGTTCTTC
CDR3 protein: CASRPETYNEQFF

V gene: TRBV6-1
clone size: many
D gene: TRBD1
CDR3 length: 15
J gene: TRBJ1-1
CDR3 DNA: TGTGCCAGCAGTGACAGGGGGATCGGTGTCACTGAAGCTTTCTTT
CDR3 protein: CASSDRGIGVTEAFF

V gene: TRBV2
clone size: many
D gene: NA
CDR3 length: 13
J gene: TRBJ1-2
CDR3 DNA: TGTGCCAGCAGTGAACTGGGAAACTATGGCTACACCTTC
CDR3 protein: CASSELGNYGYTF

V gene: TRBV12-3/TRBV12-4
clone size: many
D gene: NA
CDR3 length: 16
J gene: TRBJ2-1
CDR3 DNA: TGTGCCAGCACTCCGATTAGGGGGGAGGACTACAATGAGCAGTTCTTC
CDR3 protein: CASTPIRGEDYNEQFF

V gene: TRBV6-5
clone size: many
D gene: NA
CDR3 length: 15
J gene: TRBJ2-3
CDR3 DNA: TGTGCCAGCAGTTACGTTCGGAATAGCGCAGATACGCAGTATTTT
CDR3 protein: CASSYVRNSADTQYF

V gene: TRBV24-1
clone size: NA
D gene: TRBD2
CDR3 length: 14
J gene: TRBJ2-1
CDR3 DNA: TGTGCCACCAGTGATTTGCAGGGGACTAGGGAGCAGTTCTTC
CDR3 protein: CATSDLQGTREQFF

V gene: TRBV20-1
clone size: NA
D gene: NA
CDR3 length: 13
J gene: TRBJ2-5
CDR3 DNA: TGCAGTGGGGGGGTAATGATCGAAGAGACCCAGTACTTC
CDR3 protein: CSGGVMIEETQYF

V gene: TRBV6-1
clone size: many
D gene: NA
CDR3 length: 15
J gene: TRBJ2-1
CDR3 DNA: TGTGCCAGCACCCCGCGGCTAGGCGAGTGGAATGAGCAGTTCTTC
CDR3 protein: CASTPRLGEWNEQFF

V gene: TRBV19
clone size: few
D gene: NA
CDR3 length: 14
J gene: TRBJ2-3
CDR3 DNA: TGTGCCAGTAGTGCCCAACGACCTGGGGATACGCAGTATTTT
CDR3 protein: CASSAQRPGDTQYF

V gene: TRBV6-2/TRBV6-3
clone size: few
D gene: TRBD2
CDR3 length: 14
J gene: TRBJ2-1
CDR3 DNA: TGTGCCAGCAGTTACTCCCCTAGCGGGACCCCGCAGTTCTTC
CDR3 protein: CASSYSPSGTPQFF

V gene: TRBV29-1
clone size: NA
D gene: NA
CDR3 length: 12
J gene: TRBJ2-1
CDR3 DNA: TGCAGCGTTGAAGTCCAGACCGGGGGGCAGTTCTTC
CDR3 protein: CSVEVQTGGQFF

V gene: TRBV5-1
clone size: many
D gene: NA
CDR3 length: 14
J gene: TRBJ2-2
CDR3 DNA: TGCGCCAGCAGCTTGGCGTGGTTAACCGGGGAGCTGTTTTTT
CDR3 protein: CASSLAWLTGELFF

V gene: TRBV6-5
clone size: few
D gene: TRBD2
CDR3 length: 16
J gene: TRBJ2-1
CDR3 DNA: TGTGCCAGCAGCTACTCGGGACTAGCGGGAATATATGAGCAGTTCTTC
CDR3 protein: CASSYSGLAGIYEQFF

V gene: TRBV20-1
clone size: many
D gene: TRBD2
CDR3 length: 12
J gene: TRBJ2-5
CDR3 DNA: TGCAGTGCTAGAGGGCTAGCGGGAGACCCGTACTTC
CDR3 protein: CSARGLAGDPYF

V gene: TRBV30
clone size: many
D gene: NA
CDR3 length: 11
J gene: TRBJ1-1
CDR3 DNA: TGTGCCTGGAGTTGGGGAACTGAAGCTTTCTTT
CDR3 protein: CAWSWGTEAFF

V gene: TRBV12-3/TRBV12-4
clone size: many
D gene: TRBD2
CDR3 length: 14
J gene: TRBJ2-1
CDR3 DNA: TGTGCCAGCAGCCCAGCGGGAGTTCTCCCTGAGCAGTTCTTC
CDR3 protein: CASSPAGVLPEQFF

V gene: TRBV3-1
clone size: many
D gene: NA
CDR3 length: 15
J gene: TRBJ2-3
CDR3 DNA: TGTGCCAGCAGCAAGCAGGGGTCCCTCTTAGATACGCAGTATTTT
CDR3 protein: CASSKQGSLLDTQYF

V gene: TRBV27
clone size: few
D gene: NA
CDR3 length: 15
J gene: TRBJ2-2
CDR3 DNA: TGTGCCAGCAGTTGGTTACCCCTTTTACCCGGGGAGCTGTTTTTT
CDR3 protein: CASSWLPLLPGELFF

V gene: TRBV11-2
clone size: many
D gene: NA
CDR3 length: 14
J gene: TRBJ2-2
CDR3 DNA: TGTGCCACCTTGCGGGGGCCGAACACCGGGGAGCTGTTTTTT
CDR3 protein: CATLRGPNTGELFF

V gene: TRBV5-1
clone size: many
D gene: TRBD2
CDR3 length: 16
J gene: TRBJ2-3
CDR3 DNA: TGCGCCAGCAGCTGGACTAGCGGGAGGACCGAGGATACGCAGTATTTT
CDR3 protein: CASSWTSGRTEDTQYF

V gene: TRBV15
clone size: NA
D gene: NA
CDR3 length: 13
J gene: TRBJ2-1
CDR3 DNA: TGTGCCACCGGATGGGGCTCCTACAATGAGCAGTTCTTC
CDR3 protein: CATGWGSYNEQFF

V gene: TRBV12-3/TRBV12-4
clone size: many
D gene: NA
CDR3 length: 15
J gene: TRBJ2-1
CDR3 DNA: TGTGCCAGCAGTTTAGAACTAGAGATCTACAATGAGCAGTTCTTC
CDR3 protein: CASSLELEIYNEQFF

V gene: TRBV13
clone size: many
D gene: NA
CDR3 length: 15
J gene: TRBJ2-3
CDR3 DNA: TGTGCCAGCAATGTTATGCGAACGGGATGGGCTACGCAGTATTTT
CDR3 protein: CASNVMRTGWATQYF

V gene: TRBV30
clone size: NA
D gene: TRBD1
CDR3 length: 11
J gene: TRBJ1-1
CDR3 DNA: TGTGCCGGAGGACAGGGTTTTGAAGCTTTCTTT
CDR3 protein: CAGGQGFEAFF

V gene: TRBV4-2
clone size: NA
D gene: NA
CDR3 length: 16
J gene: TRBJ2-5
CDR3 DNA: TGTGCCAGCAGCCAAGATAACGAGGGAGTACGGGAGACCCAGTACTTC
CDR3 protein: CASSQDNEGVRETQYF

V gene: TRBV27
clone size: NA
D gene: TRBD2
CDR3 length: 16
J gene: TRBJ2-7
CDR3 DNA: TGTGCCAGCAGTTACCGGGGGGTAGCGGGAGACTACGAGCAGTACTTC
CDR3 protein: CASSYRGVAGDYEQYF

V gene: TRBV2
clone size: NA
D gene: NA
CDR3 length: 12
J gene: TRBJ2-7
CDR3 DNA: TGTGCCAGCAGCGGGACTCGTTACGGGCAGTACTTC
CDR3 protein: CASSGTRYGQYF

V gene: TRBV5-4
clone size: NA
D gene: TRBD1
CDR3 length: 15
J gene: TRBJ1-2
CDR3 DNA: TGTGCCAGCAGCTTTAGACAGGGGGCATTCTATGGCTACACCTTC
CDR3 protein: CASSFRQGAFYGYTF

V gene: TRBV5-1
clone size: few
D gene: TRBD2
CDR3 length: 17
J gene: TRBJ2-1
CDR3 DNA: TGCGCCAGCAGCTTCCTACTGGGACTAGCGGGAAGTAGTGAGCAGTTCTTC
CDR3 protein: CASSFLLGLAGSSEQFF

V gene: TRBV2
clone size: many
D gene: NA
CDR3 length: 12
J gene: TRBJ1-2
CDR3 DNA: TGTGCCAGCGGGACGGGCGGGAGTGGCTACACCTTC
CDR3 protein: CASGTGGSGYTF

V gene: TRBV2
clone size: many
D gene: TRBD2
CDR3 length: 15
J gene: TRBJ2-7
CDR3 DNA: TGTGCCAGCAGTCCCCCAGCGGGAGCGTCCTACGAGCAGTACTTC
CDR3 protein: CASSPPAGASYEQYF

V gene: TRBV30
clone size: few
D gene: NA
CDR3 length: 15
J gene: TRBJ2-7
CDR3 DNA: TGTGCCTGGAGAACCGGGACTGCGAGCTCCTACGAGCAGTACTTC
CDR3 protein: CAWRTGTASSYEQYF

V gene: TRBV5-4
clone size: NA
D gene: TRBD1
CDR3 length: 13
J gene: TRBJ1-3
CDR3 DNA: TGTGCCAGCAGCTGGACAGGGCGCAACACCATATATTTT
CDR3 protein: CASSWTGRNTIYF

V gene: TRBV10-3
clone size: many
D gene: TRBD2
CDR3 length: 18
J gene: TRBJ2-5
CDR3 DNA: TGTGCCATCAGTGGGAACCTAGGTGGGACTAGCGGGATGGAGACCCAGTACTTC
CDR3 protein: CAISGNLGGTSGMETQYF

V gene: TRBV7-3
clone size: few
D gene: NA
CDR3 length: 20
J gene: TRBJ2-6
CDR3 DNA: TGTGCCAGCAGCTTACGGGCGAGGACAGACTACCTCTCTGGGGCCAACGTCCTGACTTTC
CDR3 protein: CASSLRARTDYLSGANVLTF